The source of this T cell receptor beta chain is a study of cytomegalovirus exposure and HLA in healthy donors. Study-wide points: Earlier results showed most TCR beta V segments being productive about 90% or about 30% of the time. Later examination showed HLA-associated TCR beta chains had greater clonal expansion than equally common others.

Primers included in the PCR were 60 Vbeta and 13 Jbeta primers. Data came from immunoSEQ multiplex PCR; TCRdb stores just in-frame clones and leaves some out. The sample records 110,000 to 150,000 clones, 70% to 80% being singletons. The V gene's germline CDR1 is SGHRS and CDR2 YFSETQ. The CDR3 loop spans 12 amino acids. Trimming took 5 bases from V and 5 from J, leaving 10 bases between them. With respect to this clone: Its antigen is unidentified.

This TCR derives from a woman younger than 35 in good health and CMV-seropositive. This rearrangement joins TRBV5-1 to TRBJ1-1, with D possibly being TRBD1 (6 bases). The sequenced sample was PBMCs. The CDR3 loop reads CASSRGATEAFF. CDR3 DNA sequence: TGCGCCAGCAGTCGGGGGGCTACTGAAGCTTTCTTT.